The T cell receptor beta chain described here comes from a study of blood T cell repertoires in COVID-19. Generated by immunoSEQ multiplex PCR, the TCRdb table keeps only in-frame clones and is missing some. The sample has about 83,000 clones, 88% seen once. Germline assignment: CDR1 SGHTA and CDR2 FQGTGA. The CDR3 sequence is 16 residues long. J lost 7 bases, V lost 4 bases, and 9 bases had no gene match. Material for sequencing was peripheral blood. The source of this sequence is a human donor in a cohort sampled during active COVID-19. V and J are TRBV7-3 and TRBJ2-1; 11 nucleotides line up with TRBD2. CDR3 amino acids: CASSSQTSGVRNEQFF. The CDR3 nucleotides read TGTGCCAGCAGCTCCCAGACTAGCGGGGTAAGGAATGAGCAGTTCTTC.